These 11 T cell receptor beta chains were sequenced from one sample in a study of regulatory T cells in long-lasting Graves disease. Indicated time point: newly diagnosed GD, antithyroid drugs for less than 3 months. The TCR library was prepared using RNA isolated from PBMCs. Combining iRepertoire HTBI primers with Arm-PCR of CDR3 regions, the authors built TCR beta libraries. TCRdb processed the multiplex PCR reads anew with MiXCR; each CDR3 protein has one entry. The sample lists more than 400,000 distinct CDR3 sequences; 15% to 20% were seen once. The sample was also linked to a second study, of T cells in Graves' hyperthyroidism and ophthalmopathy.

The source material was peripheral blood mononuclear cells (PBMCs), sampled at new diagnosis, from a patient treated with antithyroid drugs. These TCRs come from a man aged 40-55 years with Graves disease.

This clonotype was observed at least ten times. The chain is built from TRBV7-9 and TRBJ1-2, with TRBD1 as a possible D gene (6 bases). The length of the CDR3 is 13 residues. The germline V gene has CDR1 SEHNR and CDR2 FQNEAQ (reference sequence). V was clipped by 7 bases and J by 6 bases, with 15 bases between them. Here the CDR3 reads CASNPMSGDGYTF. The CDR3 bases are TGTGCCAGCAACCCGATGTCAGGGGATGGCTACACCTTC.

This clonotype was observed many times. The rearrangement joins TRBV24-1 to TRBJ1-1; D remains ambiguous. This CDR3 spans 11 amino acids. Germline CDR1 reads KGHDR; CDR2 reads SFDVKD. Trimming cost V 5 bases and J 3 bases, with 3 bases left between them. The CDR3 coding sequence is TGTGCCACCAGTGCCGACACTGAAGCTTTCTTT. The encoded protein is CATSADTEAFF.

This clonotype was recorded at least ten times. The J gene is TRBJ2-3, the V gene TRBV5-5; 9 bases line up with TRBD2. J gave up 5 bases and V 0 bases, and 4 bases lay outside the gene matches. The CDR3 sequence is 15 residues long. CDR1 is SGHKS and CDR2 is YYEKEE in the germline V gene (reference sequence). The CDR3: CASSLGGRAGDTQYF. DNA of the CDR3: TGTGCCAGCAGCTTGGGCGGGAGGGCCGGAGATACGCAGTATTTT.

This clonotype occurred a few times. The chain is built from TRBV4-1 and TRBJ2-4; weak D call: TRBD1 (6 bases). CDR1 and CDR2 from the germline V gene are MGHRA and YSYEKL. The V end was cut by 1 base, the J end by 8 bases, with 9 bases between. CDR3 length equals 13 residues. DNA of the CDR3: TGCGCCAGCAGCCAAGGCAGGGGATACATTCAGTACTTC. It encodes CASSQGRGYIQYF.

The genes are TRBV28 and TRBJ1-1; 10 bases align to TRBD1. Looked up from germline, CDR1 is MDHEN and CDR2 is SYDVKM. After removal of 4 bases from V and 7 bases from J, the junction contained 9 bases not matched to a gene. The CDR3 extends over 15 amino acids. DNA for the CDR3: TGTGCCAGCAGTTCCCCCGGGACAGGGGAAAGTGAAGCTTTCTTT. Protein product: CASSSPGTGESEAFF.

This clonotype was counted only a few times. The rearrangement links TRBV29-1 to TRBJ2-7; TRBD2 matches at 8 bases. Germline V CDR1 and CDR2: SQVTM, ANQGSEA. V lost 7 bases to trimming and J lost 7 bases; unmatched junction nucleotides: 12. The CDR3 length is 13 residues. The CDR3: CSAAPGLGSEQYF. The CDR3 region has the DNA TGCAGCGCCGCGCCGGGACTAGGGTCTGAGCAGTACTTC.

This chain uses TRBV20-1 with TRBJ2-7, with D tentatively TRBD2 (5 bases). The germline V and J ends were trimmed by 6 bases and 6 bases, with 24 bases remaining between them. The CDR3 is 15 amino acids. Germline CDR1 is DFQATT and CDR2 is SNEGSKA (reference sequence). The CDR3 region has the DNA TGCAGTGCGCGCAGAGGGATCCCCCGCTTCGGCGAGCAGTACTTC. Encoded protein: CSARRGIPRFGEQYF.

This clonotype was recorded many times. The V call is TRBV5-1, the J call TRBJ1-1; D is unclear. The ends were cut back, 3 bases at V and 0 bases at J, with 9 bases in the middle. CDR3 size: 14 residues. Germline CDR1 SGHRS, CDR2 YFSETQ. The CDR3 sequence: CASSSGLVNTEAFF. DNA of the CDR3: TGCGCCAGCAGCTCTGGGCTGGTGAACACTGAAGCTTTCTTT.

Comments on this clonotype: A much bigger clone sits one base away, suggesting this may be a read error. The chain recombines TRBV11-3 with TRBJ2-1; TRBD2 is a possible D gene (5 bases). V was clipped by 7 bases and J by 3 bases, with 22 bases between them. Germline CDR1 SGHNT, CDR2 YENEEA. This CDR3 is 17 amino acids long. The CDR3 DNA sequence: TGTGCCAGCACCCCGGGGAGCATCTTGGAGGTCTACAATGAGCAGTTCTTC. This gives the protein CASTPGSILEVYNEQFF.

The chain carries TRBV3-1 and TRBJ2-7; D possibly matches TRBD1 or TRBD2 (5 bases each). Deletions cut 4 bases from V and 2 bases from J, with 12 bases between. In germline, CDR1 is LGHDT, CDR2 YNNKEL (reference sequence). This CDR3 is 14 amino acids long. This chain's CDR3 is CASSLWGSTYEQYF. For the CDR3, the DNA is TGTGCCAGCAGCCTTTGGGGGTCGACCTACGAGCAGTACTTC.

This clonotype was recorded many times. The rearrangement joins TRBV28 to TRBJ1-5; D gene ambiguous. V was pared by 7 bases and J by 3 bases, with 13 bases between. The CDR3 is 14 amino acids. CDR1 MDHEN and CDR2 SYDVKM come from the germline V gene. CDR3 bases: TGTGCCAGCACTTTGGGAGGATTCAATCAGCCCCAGCATTTT. Translation gives CASTLGGFNQPQHF.